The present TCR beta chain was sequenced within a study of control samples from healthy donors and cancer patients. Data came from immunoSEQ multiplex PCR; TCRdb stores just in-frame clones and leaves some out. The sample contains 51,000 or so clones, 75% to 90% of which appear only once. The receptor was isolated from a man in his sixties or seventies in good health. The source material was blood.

The CDR3 sequence: CASSYWSNQPQHF. CDR3 nucleotide sequence: TGTGCCAGCAGTTACTGGAGCAATCAGCCCCAGCATTTT. V and J are TRBV6-2 or TRBV6-3 and TRBJ1-5; D remains ambiguous. Trimming left V 1 base short and J 1 base short, with 2 bases between. The CDR3 extends over 13 amino acids. Germline CDR1 is MNHEY and CDR2 is SVGEGT.